The next 27 T cell receptor beta chains were all read from a single sample in a study of T-cell memory formation after mild COVID-19. Using its own MiXCR run on the 5' RACE reads, TCRdb lists one record per CDR3 protein. The sample lists 400,000 or so distinct CDR3 sequences; roughly 20% were seen once. The source material was PBMCs or a T cell subset sorted from them (not recorded which). All receptors come from an adult woman who had mild COVID-19 (a few samples of this study predate the infection). Cell type and time point are not known.

The V and J genes are TRBV12-3 or TRBV12-4 and TRBJ2-1; the D gene is possibly TRBD1 (6 bases). The CDR3 extends over 14 amino acids. V lost 5 bases, J lost 7 bases, and 15 bases lay in between. This chain's CDR3 is CASSPWTATNEQFF. The CDR3 bases are TGTGCCAGCAGTCCCTGGACAGCTACTAATGAGCAGTTCTTC.

This chain links TRBV29-1 with TRBJ2-7, with D perhaps TRBD2 (5 bases). This CDR3 comprises 15 residues. V gave up 5 bases and J gave up 3 bases, with 20 bases separating them. Germline CDR1 is SQVTM and CDR2 is ANQGSEA. For the CDR3, the DNA is TGCAGCGTTCATACGGGATTTCAGCCCGACTACGAGCAGTACTTC. Its translation: CSVHTGFQPDYEQYF.

Notes on this clonotype: The junction departs from germline at one end; a sequencing error may be responsible. This sequence joins TRBV4-1 and TRBJ2-3; maybe TRBD2 (5 bases). CDR1 is MGHRA and CDR2 is YSYEKL in the germline V gene. This CDR3 is 15 amino acids long. The CDR3 DNA reads as TGCGCCAGCAGCCAAGTGTGGAGGATTCCAGATACGCGGTATTTT. Encoded protein: CASSQVWRIPDTRYF.

This clonotype was seen once. The gene calls are TRBV19 and TRBJ1-1; a possible D gene is TRBD1 (5 bases). CDR1 is LNHDA and CDR2 is SQIVND in the germline V gene (reference sequence). Trimming shortened V by 5 bases and J by 1 base, and 14 bases separated the two germline ends. The CDR3 contains 15 residues. CDR3 loop: CASSLKRQGNTEAFF. The CDR3 DNA reads TGTGCCAGTAGTCTTAAACGGCAGGGGAACACTGAAGCTTTCTTT. Using reference TRBV19 and TRBJ1-1 for the parts outside the CDR3, the full variable domain is DGGITQSPKYLFRKEGQNVTLSCEQNLNHDAMYWYRQDPGQGLRLIYYSQIVNDFQKGDIAEGYSVSREKKESFPLTVTSAQKNPTAFYLCASSLKRQGNTEAFFGQGTRLTVV.

This chain links TRBV12-3 or TRBV12-4 with TRBJ2-5; 13 bases are a match to TRBD2. This CDR3 contains 15 residues. The ends lost 6 bases at V and 3 bases at J; junction bases unmatched: 4. The CDR3 nucleotides are TGTGCCAGCAGACCCGGACTAGCGGGGGAAGAGACCCAGTACTTC. It codes for CASRPGLAGEETQYF.

This chain links TRBV6-1 with TRBJ1-5, with D hard to call. The germline gives CDR1 MNHNS, CDR2 SASEGT. V dropped 8 bases and J dropped 3 bases, with 11 bases sitting between them. This CDR3 comprises 13 residues. The CDR3 is CASVGRTNQPQHF. The DNA of the CDR3 is TGTGCCAGCGTAGGGAGAACCAATCAGCCCCAGCATTTT.

The chain has TRBV29-1 and TRBJ2-5, with 9 nucleotides matching TRBD1. V lost 7 bases, J lost 8 bases, and 11 bases stayed unmatched. The CDR3 totals 13 residues. The germline gives CDR1 SQVTM, CDR2 ANQGSEA. As DNA, the CDR3 is TGCAGCGACTCCGGGACAGGGTCGCACACCCAGTACTTC. Translation gives CSDSGTGSHTQYF.

This clonotype appeared a few times. V and J are TRBV6-5 and TRBJ2-2, with D possibly TRBD2 on 7 matching bases. The CDR3 spans 14 residues. CDR1 and CDR2 from the germline V gene are MNHEY and SVGAGI. Trimming stripped 6 bases from V and 7 bases from J, with 15 bases between. This chain's CDR3 is CASRGGAPNGELFF. In DNA form, the CDR3 reads TGTGCCAGCAGAGGGGGGGCCCCGAACGGGGAGCTGTTTTTT.

This clonotype was observed a few times. This chain joins TRBV11-3 and TRBJ2-5; TRBD2 agrees at 8 bases. This CDR3 is built from 18 residues. Germline CDR1 SGHNT, CDR2 YENEEA. Germline trimming cut 1 base from V and 2 bases from J; bases unmatched to any gene: 12. The CDR3 DNA reads as TGTGCCAGCAGCTTAGTGTCAGCGGGAGCCCTCCGGCAAGAGACCCAGTACTTC. Translation gives CASSLVSAGALRQETQYF.

The chain recombines TRBV25-1 with TRBJ2-2; D is ambiguous. The CDR3 totals 14 residues. Germline V CDR1 and CDR2: MGHDK, SYGVNS. The germline V and J ends were trimmed by 0 bases and 4 bases, with 6 bases remaining between them. CDR3 sequence: CASSEYPGTGELFF. The CDR3 nucleotides read TGTGCCAGCAGTGAATATCCGGGCACCGGGGAGCTGTTTTTT.

A few counts support this clonotype. V and J are TRBV15 and TRBJ2-4; D possibly uses TRBD1 or TRBD2 (5 bases each). Per germline, CDR1 LNHNV and CDR2 YYDKDF (reference sequence). V was clipped by 8 bases and J by 9 bases, with 17 bases between them. The CDR3 sequence is 13 residues long. CDR3 sequence reads: CATAPRGVGIQYF. The CDR3 DNA follows: TGTGCCACCGCGCCTAGGGGAGTTGGCATTCAGTACTTC.

The table lists this clonotype with a few counts. The genes are TRBV6-1 and TRBJ1-2; perhaps TRBD1 as D (6 bases). The CDR3 loop spans 13 amino acids. Germline CDR1 is MNHNS and CDR2 is SASEGT. V lost 11 bases, J lost 7 bases, and 20 bases lay in between. CDR3 bases: TGTGCCTCAAGATTGGGGGGGGCCGCTGGCTACACCTTC. Protein sequence: CASRLGGAAGYTF.

Here the CDR3 reads CATRQHEAFF. In DNA, the CDR3 is TGTGCCACCCGACAGCATGAAGCTTTCTTT. This chain links TRBV12-3 or TRBV12-4 with TRBJ1-1; D might be TRBD1 (5 bases). This CDR3 is built from 10 residues. V lost 10 bases to trimming and J lost 7 bases, with 10 bases between them.

This chain joins TRBV6-2 or TRBV6-3 and TRBJ1-5; D gene uncertain. Deletions cut 2 bases from V and 5 bases from J, with 7 bases between. The germline gives CDR1 MNHEY, CDR2 SVGEGT. This CDR3 is built from 13 residues. In nucleotides, the CDR3 is TGTGCCAGCAGTTACACAGACCATCAGCCCCAGCATTTT. This codes for CASSYTDHQPQHF.

The rearrangement links TRBV12-3 or TRBV12-4 to TRBJ1-3, with TRBD1 identical over 7 bases. V lost 2 bases, J lost 2 bases, and 9 bases stayed unmatched. CDR3 size: 17 residues. The chain's CDR3 is CASSLLRDRATGNTIYF. In nucleotides, the CDR3 is TGTGCCAGCAGTTTACTTCGGGACAGAGCCACTGGAAACACCATATATTTT.

The chain has TRBV13 and TRBJ2-7, with 8 bases matching TRBD1. The J call may be wrong; the DNA end is better matched by TRBJ1-2. The CDR3 contains 13 residues. CDR1 and CDR2 (germline): PRHDT, FYEKMQ (reference sequence). Here the CDR3 DNA reads TGTGCCAGCAGCTTAGTCAGGGACAGGGGCTACACCTTC. It encodes CASSLVRDRGYTF.

The chain employs TRBV5-5 and TRBJ2-1; D call uncertain. The CDR3 loop spans 15 amino acids. Trimming stripped 4 bases from V and 7 bases from J, with 18 bases between. CDR1 and CDR2 (germline): SGHKS, YYEKEE (reference sequence). In nucleotides, the CDR3 is TGTGCCAGCAGCAATAAAAAAGGGTTGTTAAATGAGCAGTTCTTC. Amino acids: CASSNKKGLLNEQFF.

The chain couples TRBV14 to TRBJ2-7; 11 bases are shared with TRBD2. The trim removed 1 base at V and 5 bases at J, leaving 4 bases unmatched. This CDR3 has 15 residues. CDR1 SGHDN and CDR2 FVKESK come from the germline V gene. Here the CDR3 reads CASSQVLAGVNEQYF. The CDR3, as DNA: TGTGCCAGCAGCCAAGTACTAGCGGGAGTCAACGAGCAGTACTTC. The variable domain in full, completed from reference TRBV14 and TRBJ2-7, reads EAGVTQFPSHSVIEKGQTVTLRCDPISGHDNLYWYRRVMGKEIKFLLHFVKESKQDESGMPNNRFLAERTGGTYSTLKVQPAELEDSGVYFCASSQVLAGVNEQYFGPGTRLTVT.

In its sample, this clonotype was seen a few times. This sequence joins TRBV11-1 and TRBJ2-3; the match to TRBD2 covers 10 bases. V was pared by 5 bases and J by 1 base, with 6 bases of the junction left unmatched. The CDR3 has 16 amino acids. In germline, CDR1 is SGHAT, CDR2 FQDESV (reference sequence). The CDR3 DNA sequence: TGTGCCAGCAGCGCCCGACTAGCGGGTCGCACAGATACGCAGTATTTT. Translating it yields CASSARLAGRTDTQYF.

The sample holds a few counts of this clonotype. V usage is TRBV7-2 and J usage is TRBJ1-4; D not resolved. The V gene's germline CDR1 is SGHTA and CDR2 FQGNSA. Trimming took 5 bases from V and 0 from J, leaving 16 bases between them. The CDR3 spans 17 residues. CDR3 residues: CASSPWFRLPTNEKLFF. The CDR3 bases are TGTGCCAGCAGCCCTTGGTTCAGGCTTCCAACTAATGAAAAACTGTTTTTT.

The chain combines TRBV24-1 with TRBJ2-1; 7 nucleotides align to TRBD2. In germline, CDR1 is KGHDR, CDR2 SFDVKD. V lost 5 bases, J lost 7 bases, and 13 bases stayed unmatched. This CDR3 contains 16 residues. CDR3 sequence reads: CATSGPLGLEKNEQFF. CDR3 nucleotide sequence: TGTGCCACCAGTGGCCCTCTCGGACTAGAGAAGAATGAGCAGTTCTTC.

As for this clonotype: A single base separates this from a much larger clone, so it may be a read error. The gene calls are TRBV2 and TRBJ2-3, with 8 bases that match TRBD1. The CDR3 runs 13 residues. Germline CDR1 reads SNHLY; CDR2 reads FYNNEI. The CDR3 DNA follows: TGTGCCAGCCTTGAGGTTCGACAGGGGAGGAGGAATTTT. It encodes CASLEVRQGRRNF.

The CDR3 nucleotides read TGCGCCAGCAGTCAATCTTGGCAGGGCCAAGAGACCCAGTACTTC. Translating it yields CASSQSWQGQETQYF. The chain couples TRBV23-1 to TRBJ2-5; D perhaps matches TRBD1 (5 bases). TRBV23-1 is placed among ORFs of uncertain function. The CDR3 consists of 15 residues. The V and J ends lost 0 bases and 1 base respectively, with 9 bases between them.

The chain couples TRBV20-1 to TRBJ2-2; the match to TRBD2 covers 9 bases. CDR1 and CDR2 from the germline V gene are DFQATT and SNEGSKA (reference sequence). The V gene end was trimmed by 0 bases and the J gene end by 7 bases; junction bases not matched to a gene: 9. The CDR3 has 16 residues. CDR3 sequence (DNA): TGCAGTGCTAGAGAGGAGGTAGCGGGGGCTGGCGGGGAGCTGTTTTTT. Protein product: CSAREEVAGAGGELFF.

The chain carries TRBV29-1 and TRBJ1-1; tentatively, D is TRBD1 (5 bases). The CDR3 has 11 amino acids. Germline CDR1 is SQVTM and CDR2 is ANQGSEA. V shed 4 bases and J shed 6 bases, with 9 bases lying between them. In DNA, the CDR3 is TGCAGCGTTGGGGAGGGACCTGAAGCTTTCTTT. It is translated as CSVGEGPEAFF.

This clonotype was counted between two and nine times. The rearrangement uses TRBV11-3 and TRBJ2-7, with D tentatively TRBD2 (6 bases). The CDR3 totals 16 residues. In germline, CDR1 is SGHNT, CDR2 YENEEA. Trimming took off 5 bases at V and 3 bases at J, with 20 bases between the two ends. The CDR3, as DNA: TGTGCCAGCAGCCCTCCCGGGACTTGGCGGAACTACGAGCAGTACTTC. Its translation: CASSPPGTWRNYEQYF.

The genes are TRBV12-3 or TRBV12-4 and TRBJ1-1, with D hard to call. The V gene lost 8 bases and the J gene lost 1 base, with 11 bases spanning the gap. This CDR3 has 13 residues. The CDR3 DNA sequence: TGTGCCAGCGGCGTGGAGAAGAACACTGAAGCTTTCTTT. Residues: CASGVEKNTEAFF.